The 11 T cell receptor beta chains listed next were all sequenced from one sample in a study of T cell responses to AZD1222 COVID-19 vaccine. Some clones are missing from TCRdb's copy, which holds only in-frame ones; the method was immunoSEQ multiplex PCR. The data show about 120,000 clones, 93% seen once. Sequencing was performed on peripheral blood, taken 28 days after the second AZD1222 dose. These receptors all stem from an adult who received the AZD1222 COVID-19 vaccine.

With respect to this clone: One end of the junction fails to match germline, which may point to a read error. The V gene is TRBV12-3 or TRBV12-4, the J gene TRBJ2-2; D remains unclear. CDR3 size: 13 residues. CDR3 nucleotides: TGTGCGAGCACCCACAGCGCCACCGGGGAGCTGTTTTTT. Translated: CASTHSATGELFF.

This sequence joins TRBV5-1 and TRBJ1-1; 8 bases map to TRBD1. The CDR3 spans 14 residues. Germline-derived CDR1 and CDR2 are SGHRS and YFSETQ. Losses at the gene ends were 5 bases for V and 0 bases for J; bases not matched to a gene: 3. The CDR3 DNA reads as TGCGCCAGCAGAATGACAGGGGTGAACACTGAAGCTTTCTTT. This codes for CASRMTGVNTEAFF.

The chain is built from TRBV6-2 or TRBV6-3 and TRBJ1-1, with D possibly being TRBD1 (5 bases). V gave up 5 bases and J gave up 0 bases, with 10 bases separating them. The CDR3 sequence is 14 residues long. From germline, CDR1 is MNHEY and CDR2 SVGEGT. CDR3 sequence (DNA): TGTGCCAGCAGTCGACAGTGTCTGAACACTGAAGCTTTCTTT. This sequence encodes CASSRQCLNTEAFF.

The rearrangement joins TRBV7-2 to TRBJ1-4; D is possibly TRBD1 (6 bases). CDR3 length equals 14 residues. Germline V gene sequence: CDR1 SGHTA, CDR2 FQGNSA. V was pared by 4 bases and J by 0 bases, with 6 bases between. CDR3 DNA sequence: TGTGCCAGCAGCTACAGGGCAACTAATGAAAAACTGTTTTTT. Its translation: CASSYRATNEKLFF. The variable domain in full, with the rest retrieved from reference TRBV7-2 and TRBJ1-4, is GAGVSQSPSNKVTEKGKDVELRCDPISGHTALYWYRQSLGQGLEFLIYFQGNSAPDKSGLPSDRFSAERTGGSVSTLTIQRTQQEDSAVYLCASSYRATNEKLFFGSGTQLSVL.

The table lists this clone with a count of one. The DNA of the CDR3 is TGTGCCAGCAGTACCCGGATGACCGGGGAGCTGTTTTTT. This codes for CASSTRMTGELFF. J is TRBJ2-2 and V is TRBV6-5; D unresolved. The CDR3 is made up of 13 amino acids. V was trimmed by 5 bases and J by 5 bases, leaving 9 bases between them. CDR1 is MNHEY and CDR2 is SVGAGI in the germline V gene.

This chain connects TRBV3-1 (or the pseudogene TRBV3-2) to TRBJ1-2; a weak D match, TRBD1 (5 bases). V lost 3 bases and J lost 7, with 9 bases in between. The germline gives CDR1 LGHDT, CDR2 YNNKEL (reference sequence). The CDR3 contains 12 residues. CDR3 sequence: CASSHPGLGYTF. The DNA for the CDR3 is TGTGCCAGCAGCCATCCAGGGCTTGGCTACACCTTC.

This clone is a singleton in its sample. V usage is TRBV4-1 and J usage is TRBJ1-2; D possibly corresponds to TRBD1 (6 bases). The V gene lost 3 bases and the J gene lost 0 bases, with 20 bases spanning the gap. Germline assignment: CDR1 MGHRA and CDR2 YSYEKL. The CDR3 loop spans 18 amino acids. In nucleotides, the CDR3 is TGCGCCAGCAGCCAGGAGACAGGAGCATTTCCAGCTAACTATGGCTACACCTTC. Residues: CASSQETGAFPANYGYTF.

This chain joins TRBV5-6 and TRBJ1-1, with D perhaps matching TRBD1 (5 bases). From germline, CDR1 is SGHDT and CDR2 YYEEEE. CDR3 size: 13 residues. V was clipped by 1 base and J by 8 bases, with 12 bases between them. The CDR3 sequence is CASSLQEGTEAFF. The CDR3 coding sequence is TGTGCCAGCAGCTTGCAGGAAGGGACCGAAGCTTTCTTT. The entire variable domain, with the rest obtained from reference TRBV5-6 and TRBJ1-1, is as follows: DAGVTQSPTHLIKTRGQQVTLRCSPKSGHDTVSWYQQALGQGPQFIFQYYEEEERQRGNFPDRFSGHQFPNYSSELNVNALLLGDSALYLCASSLQEGTEAFFGQGTRLTVV.

The genes are TRBV4-3 and TRBJ1-2; 7 nucleotides match TRBD1. The J segment lost 2 bases and the V segment lost 1 base, leaving 4 bases of the junction unmatched. This CDR3 contains 15 residues. The V gene's germline CDR1 is LGHNA and CDR2 YSLEER. DNA of the CDR3: TGCGCCAGCAGCCAAGCAAGGGGGCGGAACTATGGCTACACCTTC. Protein product: CASSQARGRNYGYTF.

The chain joins TRBV30 to TRBJ1-1; possibly TRBD1 for D (5 bases). CDR3 length: 12 residues. Germline lookup yields CDR1 GTSNPN and CDR2 SVGIG (reference sequence). V was shortened by 4 bases and J by 5 bases, with 11 bases between the two germline ends. CDR3 sequence reads: CAWTGAGTEAFF. CDR3 coding DNA: TGTGCCTGGACCGGGGCTGGGACTGAAGCTTTCTTT.

The chain combines TRBV20-1 with TRBJ1-1; D uncertain. The CDR3 sequence is 11 residues long. V was trimmed by 1 base and J by 10 bases, leaving 10 bases between them. CDR1 is DFQATT, CDR2 SNEGSKA, per germline (reference sequence). The CDR3, as DNA: TGCAGTGCTAGAGGTGGACTAGGAGCTTTCTTT. It translates to CSARGGLGAFF.